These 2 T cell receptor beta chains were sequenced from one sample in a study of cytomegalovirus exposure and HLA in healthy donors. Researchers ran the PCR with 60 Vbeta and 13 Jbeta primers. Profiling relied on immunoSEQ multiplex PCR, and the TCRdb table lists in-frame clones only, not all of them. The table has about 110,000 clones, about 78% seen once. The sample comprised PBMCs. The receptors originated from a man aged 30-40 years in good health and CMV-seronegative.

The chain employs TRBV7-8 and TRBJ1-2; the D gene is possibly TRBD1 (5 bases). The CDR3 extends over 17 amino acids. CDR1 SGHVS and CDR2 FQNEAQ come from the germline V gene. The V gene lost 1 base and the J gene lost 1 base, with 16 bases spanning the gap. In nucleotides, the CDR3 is TGTGCCAGCAGCTTAGAAGGTGGCAGGGTATTTAACTATGGCTACACCTTC. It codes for CASSLEGGRVFNYGYTF.

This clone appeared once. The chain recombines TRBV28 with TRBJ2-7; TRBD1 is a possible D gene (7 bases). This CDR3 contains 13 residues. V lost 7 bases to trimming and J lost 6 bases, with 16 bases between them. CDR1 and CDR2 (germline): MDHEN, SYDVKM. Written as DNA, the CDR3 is TGTGCCAGCATATTGCAGGGGGGTTCCGAGCAGTACTTC. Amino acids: CASILQGGSEQYF.